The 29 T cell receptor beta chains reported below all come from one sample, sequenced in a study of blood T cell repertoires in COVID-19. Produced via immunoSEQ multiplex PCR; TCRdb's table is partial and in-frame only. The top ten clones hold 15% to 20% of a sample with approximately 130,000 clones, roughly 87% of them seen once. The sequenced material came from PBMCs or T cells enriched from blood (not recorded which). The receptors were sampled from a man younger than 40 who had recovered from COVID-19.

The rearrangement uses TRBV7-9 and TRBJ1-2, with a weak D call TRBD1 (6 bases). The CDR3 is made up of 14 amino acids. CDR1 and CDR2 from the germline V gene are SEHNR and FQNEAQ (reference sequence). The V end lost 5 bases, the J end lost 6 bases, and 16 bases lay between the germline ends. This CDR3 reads CASSRLDRPDGYTF. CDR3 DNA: TGTGCCAGCAGCAGATTGGACAGACCCGATGGCTACACCTTC. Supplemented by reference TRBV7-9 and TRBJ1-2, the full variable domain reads DTGVSQNPRHKITKRGQNVTFRCDPISEHNRLYWYRQTLGQGPEFLTYFQNEAQLEKSRLLSDRFSAERPKGSFSTLEIQRTEQGDSAMYLCASSRLDRPDGYTFGSGTRLTVV.

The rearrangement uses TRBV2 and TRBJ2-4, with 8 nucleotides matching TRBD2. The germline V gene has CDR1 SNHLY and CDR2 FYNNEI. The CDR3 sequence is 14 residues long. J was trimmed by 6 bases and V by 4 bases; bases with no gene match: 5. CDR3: CASSASGSRNIQYF. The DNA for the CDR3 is TGTGCCAGCAGTGCCAGCGGGAGTAGAAACATTCAGTACTTC.

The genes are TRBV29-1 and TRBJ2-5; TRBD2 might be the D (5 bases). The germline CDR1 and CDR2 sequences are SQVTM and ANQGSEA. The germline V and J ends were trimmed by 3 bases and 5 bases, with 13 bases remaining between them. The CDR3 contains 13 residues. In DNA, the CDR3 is TGCAGCGTTGATGGTGGGAGCGGCGAGACCCAGTACTTC. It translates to CSVDGGSGETQYF. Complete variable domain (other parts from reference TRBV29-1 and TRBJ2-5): SAVISQKPSRDICQRGTSLTIQCQVDSQVTMMFWYRQQPGQSLTLIATANQGSEATYESGFVIDKFPISRPNLTFSTLTVSNMSPEDSSIYLCSVDGGSGETQYFGPGTRLLVL.

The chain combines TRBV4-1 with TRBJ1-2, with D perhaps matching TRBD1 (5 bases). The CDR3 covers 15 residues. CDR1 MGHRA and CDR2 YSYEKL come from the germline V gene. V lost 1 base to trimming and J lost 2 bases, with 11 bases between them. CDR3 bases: TGCGCCAGCAGCCAAGGTGGGGCAGGGAACTATGGCTACACCTTC. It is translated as CASSQGGAGNYGYTF.

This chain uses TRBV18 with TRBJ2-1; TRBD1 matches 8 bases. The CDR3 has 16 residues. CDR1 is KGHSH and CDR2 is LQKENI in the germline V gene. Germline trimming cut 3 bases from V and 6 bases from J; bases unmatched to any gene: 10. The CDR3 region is CASSPYGQGVVNEQFF. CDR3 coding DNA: TGTGCCAGCTCACCCTATGGACAGGGAGTTGTCAATGAGCAGTTCTTC.

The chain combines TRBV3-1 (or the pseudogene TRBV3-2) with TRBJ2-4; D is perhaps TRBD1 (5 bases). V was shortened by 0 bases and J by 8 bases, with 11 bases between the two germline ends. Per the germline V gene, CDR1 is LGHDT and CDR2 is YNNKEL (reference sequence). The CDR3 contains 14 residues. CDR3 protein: CASSQEGRVDIQYF. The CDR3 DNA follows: TGTGCCAGCAGCCAAGAAGGCAGGGTTGACATTCAGTACTTC.

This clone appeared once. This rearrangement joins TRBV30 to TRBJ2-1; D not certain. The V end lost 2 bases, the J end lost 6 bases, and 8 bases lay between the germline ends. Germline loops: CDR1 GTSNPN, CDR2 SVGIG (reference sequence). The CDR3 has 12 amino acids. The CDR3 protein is CAWSILANEQFF. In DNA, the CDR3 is TGTGCCTGGAGTATACTCGCCAATGAGCAGTTCTTC.

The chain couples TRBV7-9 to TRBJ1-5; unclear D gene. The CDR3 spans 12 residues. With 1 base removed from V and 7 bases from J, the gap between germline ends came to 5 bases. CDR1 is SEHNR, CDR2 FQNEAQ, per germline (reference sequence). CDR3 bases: TGTGCCAGCAGCTTAGAAAGCCAGCCCCAGCATTTT. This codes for CASSLESQPQHF. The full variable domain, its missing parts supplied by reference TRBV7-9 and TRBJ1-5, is DTGVSQNPRHKITKRGQNVTFRCDPISEHNRLYWYRQTLGQGPEFLTYFQNEAQLEKSRLLSDRFSAERPKGSFSTLEIQRTEQGDSAMYLCASSLESQPQHFGDGTRLSIL.

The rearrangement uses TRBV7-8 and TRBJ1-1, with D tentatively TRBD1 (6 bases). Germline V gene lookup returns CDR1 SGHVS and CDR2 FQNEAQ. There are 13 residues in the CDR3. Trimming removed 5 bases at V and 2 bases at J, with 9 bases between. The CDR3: CASSRQENTEAFF. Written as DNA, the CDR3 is TGTGCCAGCAGCCGACAGGAAAACACTGAAGCTTTCTTT.

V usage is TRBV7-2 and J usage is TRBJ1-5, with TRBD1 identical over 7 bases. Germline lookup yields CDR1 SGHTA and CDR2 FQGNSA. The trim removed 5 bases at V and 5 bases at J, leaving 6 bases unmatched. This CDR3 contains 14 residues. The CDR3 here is CASSPRQGDQPQHF. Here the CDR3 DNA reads TGTGCCAGCAGCCCGAGACAGGGAGATCAGCCCCAGCATTTT.

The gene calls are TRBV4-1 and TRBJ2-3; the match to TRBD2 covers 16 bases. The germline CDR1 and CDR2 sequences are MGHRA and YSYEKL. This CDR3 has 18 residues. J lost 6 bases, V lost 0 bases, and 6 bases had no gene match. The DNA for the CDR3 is TGCGCCAGCAGCCAAGATAAGGGACTAGCGGGAGGGAGGGATACGCAGTATTTT. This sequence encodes CASSQDKGLAGGRDTQYF.

CDR3 sequence: CASSSRDRTLSTQYF. The CDR3 DNA follows: TGTGCCAGCAGCTCTCGGGACAGAACTTTGAGTACGCAGTATTTT. This chain joins TRBV7-9 and TRBJ2-3, with TRBD1 matching 7 bases. The CDR3 runs to 15 residues. Germline V CDR1 and CDR2: SEHNR, FQNEAQ (reference sequence). After removal of 4 bases from V and 8 bases from J, the junction contained 12 bases not matched to a gene.

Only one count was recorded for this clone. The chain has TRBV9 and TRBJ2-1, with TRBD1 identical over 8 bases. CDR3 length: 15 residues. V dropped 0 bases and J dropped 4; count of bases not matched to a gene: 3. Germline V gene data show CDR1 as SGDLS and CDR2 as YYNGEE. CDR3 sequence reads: CASSVGQGLYNEQFF. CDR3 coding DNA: TGTGCCAGCAGCGTAGGACAGGGGTTATACAATGAGCAGTTCTTC.

CDR3 DNA sequence: TGTGCCAGCACCTACAGGGAAGGGACCCAGTACTTC. It yields the protein CASTYREGTQYF. The rearrangement uses TRBV6-5 and TRBJ2-5; a weak D match, TRBD1 (6 bases). CDR1 is MNHEY, CDR2 SVGAGI, per germline. The CDR3 is 12 amino acids. V was clipped by 7 bases and J by 7 bases, with 13 bases between them.

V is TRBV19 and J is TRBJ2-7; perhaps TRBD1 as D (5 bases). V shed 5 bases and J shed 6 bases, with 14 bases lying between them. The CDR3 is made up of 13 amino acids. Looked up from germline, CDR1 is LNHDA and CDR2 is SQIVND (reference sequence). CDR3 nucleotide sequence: TGTGCCAGTAGTCTGACAGAAACCGGCGAGCAGTACTTC. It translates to CASSLTETGEQYF.

The CDR3 here is CASSLSQNTEAFF. The CDR3 DNA is TGTGCCAGCAGCCTTAGCCAGAACACTGAAGCTTTCTTT. V gene TRBV7-9 combines with J gene TRBJ1-1; D call uncertain. Trimming removed 5 bases from V and 1 base from J, with 8 bases in between. The V gene's germline CDR1 is SEHNR and CDR2 FQNEAQ (reference sequence). The length of the CDR3 is 13 residues.

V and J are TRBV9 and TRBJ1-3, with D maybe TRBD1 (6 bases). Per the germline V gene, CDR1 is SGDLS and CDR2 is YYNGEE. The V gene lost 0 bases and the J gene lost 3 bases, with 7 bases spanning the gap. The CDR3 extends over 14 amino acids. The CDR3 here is CASSVEQGGNTIYF. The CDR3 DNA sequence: TGTGCCAGCAGCGTAGAACAGGGTGGAAACACCATATATTTT.

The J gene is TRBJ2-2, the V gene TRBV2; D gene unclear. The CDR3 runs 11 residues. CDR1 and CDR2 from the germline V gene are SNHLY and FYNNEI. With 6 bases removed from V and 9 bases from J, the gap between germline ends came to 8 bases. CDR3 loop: CASSRERELFF. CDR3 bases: TGTGCCAGCAGCCGAGAAAGGGAGCTGTTTTTT.

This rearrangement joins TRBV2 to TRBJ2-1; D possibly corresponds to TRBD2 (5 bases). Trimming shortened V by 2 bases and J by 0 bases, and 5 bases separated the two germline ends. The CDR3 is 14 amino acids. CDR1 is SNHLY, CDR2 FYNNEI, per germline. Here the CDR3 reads CASSERGSYNEQFF. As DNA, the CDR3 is TGTGCCAGCAGTGAACGGGGCTCCTACAATGAGCAGTTCTTC. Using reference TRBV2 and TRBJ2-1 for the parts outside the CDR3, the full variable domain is EPEVTQTPSHQVTQMGQEVILRCVPISNHLYFYWYRQILGQKVEFLVSFYNNEISEKSEIFDDQFSVERPDGSNFTLKIRSTKLEDSAMYFCASSERGSYNEQFFGPGTRLTVL.

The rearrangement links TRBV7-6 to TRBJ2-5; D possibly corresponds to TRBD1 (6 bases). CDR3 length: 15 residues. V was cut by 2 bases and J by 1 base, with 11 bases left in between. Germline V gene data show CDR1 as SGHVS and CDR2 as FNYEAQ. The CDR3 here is CASSLFKQGQETQYF. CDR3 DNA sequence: TGTGCCAGCAGCTTATTTAAACAGGGCCAAGAGACCCAGTACTTC.

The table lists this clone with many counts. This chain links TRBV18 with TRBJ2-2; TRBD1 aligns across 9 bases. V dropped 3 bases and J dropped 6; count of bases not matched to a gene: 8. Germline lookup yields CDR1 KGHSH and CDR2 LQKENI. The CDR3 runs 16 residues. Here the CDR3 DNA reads TGTGCCAGCTCACCCGGGACAGGGACGGTGGCCGGGGAGCTGTTTTTT. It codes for CASSPGTGTVAGELFF.

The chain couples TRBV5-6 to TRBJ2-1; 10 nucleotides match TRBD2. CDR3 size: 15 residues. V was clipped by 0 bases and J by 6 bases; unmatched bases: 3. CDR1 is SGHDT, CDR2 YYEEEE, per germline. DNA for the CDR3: TGTGCCAGCAGCTTGGTCGGACTAGCGGTCAATGAGCAGTTCTTC. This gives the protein CASSLVGLAVNEQFF.

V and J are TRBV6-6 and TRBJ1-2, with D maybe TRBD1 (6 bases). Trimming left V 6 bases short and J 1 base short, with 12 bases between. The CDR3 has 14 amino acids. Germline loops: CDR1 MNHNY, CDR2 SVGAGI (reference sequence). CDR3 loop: CASSTGTLNYGYTF. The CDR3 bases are TGTGCCAGCAGCACCGGGACACTTAACTATGGCTACACCTTC.

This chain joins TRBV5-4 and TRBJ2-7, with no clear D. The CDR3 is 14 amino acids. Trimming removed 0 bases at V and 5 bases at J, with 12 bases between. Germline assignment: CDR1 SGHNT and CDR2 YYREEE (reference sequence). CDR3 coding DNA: TGTGCCAGCAGCTTGGGTAGGCCCAGCGACGAGCAGTACTTC. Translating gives CASSLGRPSDEQYF. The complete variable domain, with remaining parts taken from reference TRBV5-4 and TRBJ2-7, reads ETGVTQSPTHLIKTRGQQVTLRCSSQSGHNTVSWYQQALGQGPQFIFQYYREEENGRGNFPPRFSGLQFPNYSSELNVNALELDDSALYLCASSLGRPSDEQYFGPGTRLTVT.

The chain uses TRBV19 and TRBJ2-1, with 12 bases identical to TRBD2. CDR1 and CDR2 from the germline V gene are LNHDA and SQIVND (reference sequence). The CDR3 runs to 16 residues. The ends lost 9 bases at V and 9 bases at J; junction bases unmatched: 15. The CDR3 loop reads CASRDGLAGPRGEQFF. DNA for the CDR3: TGTGCCAGCAGGGATGGACTAGCGGGACCCCGCGGTGAGCAGTTCTTC.

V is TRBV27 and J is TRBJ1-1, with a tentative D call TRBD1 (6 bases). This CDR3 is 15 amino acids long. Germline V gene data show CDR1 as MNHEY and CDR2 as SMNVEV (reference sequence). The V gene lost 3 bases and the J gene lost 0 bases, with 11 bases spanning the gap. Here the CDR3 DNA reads TGTGCCAGCAGTTTTGGGGGCTCGCTGAACACTGAAGCTTTCTTT. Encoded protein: CASSFGGSLNTEAFF.

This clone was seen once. CDR3 sequence: CASSLDRVQPQHF. The CDR3 region has the DNA TGTGCCAGCAGTCTAGACAGGGTTCAGCCCCAGCATTTT. The chain recombines TRBV27 with TRBJ1-5; TRBD1 matches 7 bases. The CDR3 totals 13 residues. V dropped 5 bases and J dropped 6; count of bases not matched to a gene: 4. The germline V gene encodes CDR1 MNHEY and CDR2 SMNVEV (reference sequence).

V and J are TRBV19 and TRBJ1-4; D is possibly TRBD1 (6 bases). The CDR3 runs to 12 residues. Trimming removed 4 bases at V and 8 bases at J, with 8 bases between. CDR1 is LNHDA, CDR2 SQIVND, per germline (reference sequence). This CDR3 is CASSTTGEKLFF. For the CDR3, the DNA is TGTGCCAGTAGTACTACAGGGGAAAAACTGTTTTTT.

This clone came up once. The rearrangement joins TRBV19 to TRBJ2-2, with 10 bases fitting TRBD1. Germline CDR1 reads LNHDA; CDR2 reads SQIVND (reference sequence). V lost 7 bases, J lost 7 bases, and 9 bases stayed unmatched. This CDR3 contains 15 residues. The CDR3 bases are TGTGCCAGTACCGCCGGGACAGGGGTCATCGGGGAGCTGTTTTTT. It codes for CASTAGTGVIGELFF. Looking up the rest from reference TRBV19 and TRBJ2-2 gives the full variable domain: DGGITQSPKYLFRKEGQNVTLSCEQNLNHDAMYWYRQDPGQGLRLIYYSQIVNDFQKGDIAEGYSVSREKKESFPLTVTSAQKNPTAFYLCASTAGTGVIGELFFGEGSRLTVL.